This T cell receptor beta chain was documented in a study of cytomegalovirus exposure and HLA in healthy donors. Findings of the study overall: Analysis performed later found roughly 17,000 TCR beta sequences associated with HLA alleles at 0.05 false discovery rate. Previous analysis showed most TCR beta V segments were productive about 90% or about 30% of the time.

CDR1 MNHEY and CDR2 SVGAGI come from the germline V gene. This CDR3 region has 13 residues. V lost 0 bases to trimming and J lost 8 bases, with 7 bases between them. This clone is classed as medium-sized. What it binds is not known. 13 Jbeta primers and 60 Vbeta primers were used for the PCR. Method: immunoSEQ multiplex PCR; TCRdb's copy keeps in-frame clones and lacks some. The table records approximately 78,000 clones, approximately 84% of them present only once. Donors in the study were healthy people who gave bone marrow. This chain links TRBV6-5 with TRBJ1-4, with D possibly matching TRBD1 (5 bases). This TCR derives from a woman aged 45-60 years in good health and CMV-seronegative. Specimen: PBMCs. CDR3 amino acids: CASSYSRTEKLFF. The CDR3, as DNA: TGTGCCAGCAGTTACTCCAGGACAGAAAAACTGTTTTTT.